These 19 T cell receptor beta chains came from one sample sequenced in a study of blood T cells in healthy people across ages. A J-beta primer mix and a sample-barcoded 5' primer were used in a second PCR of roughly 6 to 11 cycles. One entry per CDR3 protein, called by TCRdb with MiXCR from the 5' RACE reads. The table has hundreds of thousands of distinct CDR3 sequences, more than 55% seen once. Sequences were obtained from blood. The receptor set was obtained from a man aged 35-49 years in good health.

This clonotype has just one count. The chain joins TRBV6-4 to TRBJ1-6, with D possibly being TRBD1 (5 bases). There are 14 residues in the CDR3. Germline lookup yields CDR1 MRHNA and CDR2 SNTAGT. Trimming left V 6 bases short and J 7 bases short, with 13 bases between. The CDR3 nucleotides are TGTGCCAGCAGCCGTGACAGTACCAATTCACCCCTCCACTTT. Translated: CASSRDSTNSPLHF.

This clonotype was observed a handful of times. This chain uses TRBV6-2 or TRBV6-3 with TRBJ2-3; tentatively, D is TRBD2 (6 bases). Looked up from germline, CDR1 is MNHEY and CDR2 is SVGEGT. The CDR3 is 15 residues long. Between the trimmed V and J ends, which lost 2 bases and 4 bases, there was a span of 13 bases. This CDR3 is CASSYRFGSADTQYF. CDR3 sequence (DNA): TGTGCCAGCAGTTACCGGTTCGGGAGTGCAGATACGCAGTATTTT.

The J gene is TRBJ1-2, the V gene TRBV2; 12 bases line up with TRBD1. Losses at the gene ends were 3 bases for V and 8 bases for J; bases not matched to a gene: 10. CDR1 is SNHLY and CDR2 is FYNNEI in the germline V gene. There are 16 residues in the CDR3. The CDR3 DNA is TGTGCCAGCAGTGATCGGGGGACAGGGGGCTTGAGAGGCTACACCTTC. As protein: CASSDRGTGGLRGYTF. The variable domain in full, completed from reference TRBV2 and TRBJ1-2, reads EPEVTQTPSHQVTQMGQEVILRCVPISNHLYFYWYRQILGQKVEFLVSFYNNEISEKSEIFDDQFSVERPDGSNFTLKIRSTKLEDSAMYFCASSDRGTGGLRGYTFGSGTRLTVV.

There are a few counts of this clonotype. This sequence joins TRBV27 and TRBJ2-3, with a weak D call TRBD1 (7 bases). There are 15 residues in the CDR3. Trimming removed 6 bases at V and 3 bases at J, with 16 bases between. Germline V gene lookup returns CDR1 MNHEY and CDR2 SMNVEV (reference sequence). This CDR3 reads CASSRDAGGTDTQYF. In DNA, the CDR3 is TGTGCCAGCAGCAGGGATGCAGGGGGGACAGATACGCAGTATTTT.

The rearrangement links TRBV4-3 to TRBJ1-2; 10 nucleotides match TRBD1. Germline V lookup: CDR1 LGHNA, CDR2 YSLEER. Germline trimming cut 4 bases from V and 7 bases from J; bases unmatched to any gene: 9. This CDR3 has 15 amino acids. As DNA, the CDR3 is TGCGCCAGCAGCCGAGGGACAGGGGATGATCGTGGCTACACCTTC. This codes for CASSRGTGDDRGYTF.

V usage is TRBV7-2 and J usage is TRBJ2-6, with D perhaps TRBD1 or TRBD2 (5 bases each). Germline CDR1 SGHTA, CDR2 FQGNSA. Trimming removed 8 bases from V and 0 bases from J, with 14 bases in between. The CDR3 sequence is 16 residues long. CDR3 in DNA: TGTGCCAGCGGGGGAGCAGGGCTCTCTGGGGCCAACGTCCTGACTTTC. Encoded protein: CASGGAGLSGANVLTF. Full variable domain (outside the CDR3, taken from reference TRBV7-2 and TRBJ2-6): GAGVSQSPSNKVTEKGKDVELRCDPISGHTALYWYRQSLGQGLEFLIYFQGNSAPDKSGLPSDRFSAERTGGSVSTLTIQRTQQEDSAVYLCASGGAGLSGANVLTFGAGSRLTVL.

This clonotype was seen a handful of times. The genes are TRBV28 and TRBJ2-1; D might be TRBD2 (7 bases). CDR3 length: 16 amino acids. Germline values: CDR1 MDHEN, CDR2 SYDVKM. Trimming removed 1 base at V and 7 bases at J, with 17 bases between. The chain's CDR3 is CASSLLRGGIRNEQFF. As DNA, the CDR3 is TGTGCCAGCAGTTTATTGAGGGGGGGTATTAGGAATGAGCAGTTCTTC.

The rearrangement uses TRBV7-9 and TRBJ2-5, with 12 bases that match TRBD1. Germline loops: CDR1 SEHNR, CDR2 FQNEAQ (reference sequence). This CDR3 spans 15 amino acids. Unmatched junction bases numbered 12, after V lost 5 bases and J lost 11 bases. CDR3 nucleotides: TGTGCCAGCAGCCCGGGACAGGGGGCGAGGAATGAGCAGTACTTC. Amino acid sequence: CASSPGQGARNEQYF.

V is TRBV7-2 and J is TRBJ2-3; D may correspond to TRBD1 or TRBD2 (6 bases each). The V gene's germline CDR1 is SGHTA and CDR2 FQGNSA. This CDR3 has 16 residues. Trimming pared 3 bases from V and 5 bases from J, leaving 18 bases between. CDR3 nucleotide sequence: TGTGCCAGCAGCTTGGAGGGGGGTGATGGATTAGATACGCAGTATTTT. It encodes CASSLEGGDGLDTQYF.

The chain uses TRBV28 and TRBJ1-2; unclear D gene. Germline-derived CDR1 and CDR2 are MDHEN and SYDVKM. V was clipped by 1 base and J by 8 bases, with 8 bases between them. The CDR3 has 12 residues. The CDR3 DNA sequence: TGTGCCAGCAGTTTATTGGGGATCGGCTACACCTTC. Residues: CASSLLGIGYTF.

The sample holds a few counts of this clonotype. CDR3 sequence (DNA): TGCAGCGTTGTATTACTAGCGGCATACAATGAGCAGTTCTTC. This translates into CSVVLLAAYNEQFF. The chain has TRBV29-1 and TRBJ2-1; 8 bases are a match to TRBD2. With V trimmed by 4 bases and J by 4 bases, 6 bases remained unmatched. Germline-derived CDR1 and CDR2 are SQVTM and ANQGSEA. This CDR3 contains 14 residues.

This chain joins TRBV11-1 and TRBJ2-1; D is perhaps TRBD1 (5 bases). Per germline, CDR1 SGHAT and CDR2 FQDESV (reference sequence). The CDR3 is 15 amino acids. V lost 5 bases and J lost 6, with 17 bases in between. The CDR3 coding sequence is TGTGCCAGCAGCGCCTTCTGGGGCGTAGGCAATGAGCAGTTCTTC. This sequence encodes CASSAFWGVGNEQFF.

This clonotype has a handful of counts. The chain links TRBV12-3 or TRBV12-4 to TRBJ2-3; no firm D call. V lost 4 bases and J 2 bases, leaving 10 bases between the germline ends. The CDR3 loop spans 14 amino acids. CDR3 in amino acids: CASSYQANTDTQYF. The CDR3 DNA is TGTGCCAGCAGTTATCAGGCAAACACAGATACGCAGTATTTT.

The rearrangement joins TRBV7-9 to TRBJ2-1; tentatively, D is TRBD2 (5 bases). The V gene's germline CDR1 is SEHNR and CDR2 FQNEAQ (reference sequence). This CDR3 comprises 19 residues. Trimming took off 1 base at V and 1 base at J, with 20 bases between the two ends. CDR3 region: CASSLGSGRNLLSYNEQFF. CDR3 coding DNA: TGTGCCAGCAGCTTAGGGAGCGGCCGAAACCTTTTGTCCTACAATGAGCAGTTCTTC.

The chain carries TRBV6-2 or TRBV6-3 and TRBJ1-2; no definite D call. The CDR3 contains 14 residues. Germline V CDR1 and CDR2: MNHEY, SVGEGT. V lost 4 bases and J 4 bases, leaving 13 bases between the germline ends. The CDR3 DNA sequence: TGTGCCAGCAGTTTGGACTCGAGCCCCTATGGCTACACCTTC. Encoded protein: CASSLDSSPYGYTF.

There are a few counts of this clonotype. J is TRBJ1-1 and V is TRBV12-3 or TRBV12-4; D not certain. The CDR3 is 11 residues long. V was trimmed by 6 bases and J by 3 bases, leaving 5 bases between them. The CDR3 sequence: CASSSYTEAFF. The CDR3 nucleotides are TGTGCCAGCAGCTCTTACACTGAAGCTTTCTTT.

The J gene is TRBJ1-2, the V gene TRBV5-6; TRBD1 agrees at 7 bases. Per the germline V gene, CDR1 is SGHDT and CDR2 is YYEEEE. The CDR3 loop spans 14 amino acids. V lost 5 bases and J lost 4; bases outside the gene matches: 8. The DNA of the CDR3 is TGTGCCAGCAGGCGACAGGGAAGTTTCTATGGCTACACCTTC. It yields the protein CASRRQGSFYGYTF.

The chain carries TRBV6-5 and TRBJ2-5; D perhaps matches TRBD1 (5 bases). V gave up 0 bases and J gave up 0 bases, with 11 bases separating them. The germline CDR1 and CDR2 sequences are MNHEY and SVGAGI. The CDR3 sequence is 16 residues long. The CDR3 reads CASSYSMKGYQETQYF. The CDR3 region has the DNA TGTGCCAGCAGTTACTCGATGAAGGGGTACCAAGAGACCCAGTACTTC.

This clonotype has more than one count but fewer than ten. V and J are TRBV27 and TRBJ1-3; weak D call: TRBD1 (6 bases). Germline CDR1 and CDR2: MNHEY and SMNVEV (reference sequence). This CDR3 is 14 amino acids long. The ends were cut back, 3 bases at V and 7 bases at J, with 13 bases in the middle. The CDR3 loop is CASSFIGGGNTIYF. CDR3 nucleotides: TGTGCCAGCAGTTTTATCGGGGGCGGGAACACCATATATTTT.